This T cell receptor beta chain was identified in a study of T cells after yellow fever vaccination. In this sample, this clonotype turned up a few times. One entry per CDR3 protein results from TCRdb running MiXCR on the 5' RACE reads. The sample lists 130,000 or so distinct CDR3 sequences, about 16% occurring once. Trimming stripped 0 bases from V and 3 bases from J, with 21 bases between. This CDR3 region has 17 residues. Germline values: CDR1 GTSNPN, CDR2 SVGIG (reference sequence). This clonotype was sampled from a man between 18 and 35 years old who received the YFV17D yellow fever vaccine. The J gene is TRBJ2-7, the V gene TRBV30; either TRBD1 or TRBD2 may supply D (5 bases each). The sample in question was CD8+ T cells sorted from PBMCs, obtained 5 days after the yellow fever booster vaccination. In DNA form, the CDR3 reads TGTGCCTGGAGTGTAAGTGGGACCGCAGGCTGGGTCTACGAGCAGTACTTC. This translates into CAWSVSGTAGWVYEQYF. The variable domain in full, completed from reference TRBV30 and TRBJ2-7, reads SQTIHQWPATLVQPVGSPLSLECTVEGTSNPNLYWYRQAAGRGLQLLFYSVGIGQISSEVPQNLSASRPQDRQFILSSKKLLLSDSGFYLCAWSVSGTAGWVYEQYFGPGTRLTVT.